Listed below are T cell receptor beta chains from one sample, sequenced in a study of regulatory T cells in long-lasting Graves disease. TCRdb passed the multiplex PCR reads through MiXCR, listing each CDR3 protein once. The sample has 410,000 or so distinct CDR3 sequences, under 15% seen once; the top ten hold 16%. These data also featured in a second study, about T cells in Graves' hyperthyroidism and ophthalmopathy.

The sample was peripheral blood mononuclear cells (PBMCs), taken at new diagnosis, from a patient treated with antithyroid drugs. Receptor source: a woman aged 25-40 years with Graves disease. The conserved cysteine and the conserved F or W are not part of the CDR3 here. A D gene is named only where the DNA matches it firmly. The listing skips clone size in some rows; elsewhere it reads once, few, many or a size class.

V gene,clone size,D gene,CDR3 protein
TRBV12-3/TRBV12-4,-,TRBD2,ASGGGLAGVGEQF
TRBV24-1,few,-,ATSGREYNEQF
TRBV27,many,-,ASSFGQYYEQY
TRBV6-5,many,-,ASSFKGGDEQY
TRBV7-2,many,TRBD2,ASSRGTSGRYGETQY
TRBV20-1,few,TRBD1,SASEGATQPQH
TRBV10-3,many,TRBD2,AISGAGRLAGKNEQY
TRBV6-9,few,-,ASSSYRERLETQY
TRBV10-1,many,-,ASSEAFSGTYNEQF
TRBV6-1,many,-,ASRTGSSYNEQF
TRBV11-2,many,-,ASSSDITNTEAF
TRBV11-2,many,TRBD1,ASSPGAGGYNEQF
TRBV6-1,many,TRBD1,ASSPDRGLDTEAF
TRBV18,-,-,ASSLGVSAKNIQY
TRBV18,many,-,ASSPRPPGNSNQPQH
TRBV11-2,many,TRBD1,ASSLPGQGADFAEGGELF
TRBV15,many,-,ATSRAESSEQY
TRBV20-1,few,-,SARDQEGRKGQYNEQF
TRBV20-1,many,TRBD2,SARGRSGTSGRGY
TRBV6-1,many,-,ASNHGGQVVGRAYEQY
TRBV28,many,TRBD1,ASSRSGQVSYEQY
TRBV27,many,-,ASSLRGGGSYEQY
TRBV28,many,-,ASSTTPGETQY
TRBV19,-,-,ASNPRGTDTQY
TRBV12-3/TRBV12-4,-,TRBD2,ASSRGGVVNEQF
TRBV30,many,-,AWSRSAGGYT
TRBV7-9,many,-,ADLFGVWAKNIQY
TRBV7-9,many,TRBD2,ASSPVAGRVDTQY
TRBV12-3/TRBV12-4,-,-,ASSLDPTYGYT
TRBV28,many,-,ASSLVVSNQPQH
TRBV12-3/TRBV12-4,many,-,ATLQGGTEAF
TRBV5-6,many,-,ASSPGRTYEQY
TRBV25-1,many,-,ASSEYDASGANVLT
TRBV29-1,few,TRBD1,SAYGTADTQY
TRBV11-2,many,TRBD2,ASSPTGTSGFFGAETQY
TRBV27,many,TRBD1,ASSGRNRGLIYEQY
TRBV11-3,many,-,ASRQRGEYEQY
TRBV10-3,many,TRBD1,AIGTGGEGTEAF
TRBV6-1,-,TRBD2,ASSERLAGGPGELF
TRBV7-6,-,-,ASSPTALNEKLF
TRBV19,-,-,ASRHTGKRTEAF
TRBV2,many,TRBD2,ASMLGLAKSEQY